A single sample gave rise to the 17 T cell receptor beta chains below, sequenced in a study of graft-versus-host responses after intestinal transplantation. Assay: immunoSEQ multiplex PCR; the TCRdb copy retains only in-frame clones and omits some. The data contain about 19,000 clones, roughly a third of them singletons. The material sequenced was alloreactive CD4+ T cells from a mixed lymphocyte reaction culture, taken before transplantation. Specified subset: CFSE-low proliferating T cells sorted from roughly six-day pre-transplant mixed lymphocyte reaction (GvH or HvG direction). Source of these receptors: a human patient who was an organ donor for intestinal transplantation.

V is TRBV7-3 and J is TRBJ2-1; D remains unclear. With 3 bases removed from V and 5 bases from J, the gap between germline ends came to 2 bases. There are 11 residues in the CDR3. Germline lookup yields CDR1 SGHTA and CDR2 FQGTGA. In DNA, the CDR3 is TGTGCCAGCAGCTTCCACAATGAGCAGTTCTTC. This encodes CASSFHNEQFF.

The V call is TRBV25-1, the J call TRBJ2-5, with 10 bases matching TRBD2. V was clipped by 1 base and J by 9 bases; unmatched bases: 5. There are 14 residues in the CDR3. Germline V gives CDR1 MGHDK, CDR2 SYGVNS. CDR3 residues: CASSEWGLASPQYF. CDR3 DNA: TGTGCCAGCAGTGAATGGGGACTAGCGTCCCCCCAGTACTTC.

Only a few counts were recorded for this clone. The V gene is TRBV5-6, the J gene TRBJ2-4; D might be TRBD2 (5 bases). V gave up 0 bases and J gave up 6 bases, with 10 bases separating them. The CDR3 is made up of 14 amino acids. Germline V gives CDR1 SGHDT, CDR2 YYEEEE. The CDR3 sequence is CASSLVGLPNIQYF. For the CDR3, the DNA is TGTGCCAGCAGCTTGGTCGGACTCCCAAACATTCAGTACTTC.

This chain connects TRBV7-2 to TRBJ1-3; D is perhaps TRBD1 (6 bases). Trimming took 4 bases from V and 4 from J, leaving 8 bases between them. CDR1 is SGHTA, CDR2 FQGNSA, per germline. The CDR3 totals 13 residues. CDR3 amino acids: CASSYRVGNTIYF. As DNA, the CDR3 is TGTGCCAGCAGCTACAGGGTAGGAAACACCATATATTTT.

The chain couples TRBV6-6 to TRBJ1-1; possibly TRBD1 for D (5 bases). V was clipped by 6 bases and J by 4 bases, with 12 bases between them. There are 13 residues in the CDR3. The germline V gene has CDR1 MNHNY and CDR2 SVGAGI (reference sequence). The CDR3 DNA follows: TGTGCCAGCAGCAGACCAGGGATCACTGAAGCTTTCTTT. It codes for CASSRPGITEAFF.

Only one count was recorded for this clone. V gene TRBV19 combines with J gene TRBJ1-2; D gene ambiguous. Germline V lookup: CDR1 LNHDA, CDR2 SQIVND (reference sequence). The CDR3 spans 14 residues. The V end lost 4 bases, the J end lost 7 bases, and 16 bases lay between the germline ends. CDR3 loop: CASSKEADGRGYTF. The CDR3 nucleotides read TGTGCCAGTAGTAAGGAGGCAGACGGTCGTGGCTACACCTTC.

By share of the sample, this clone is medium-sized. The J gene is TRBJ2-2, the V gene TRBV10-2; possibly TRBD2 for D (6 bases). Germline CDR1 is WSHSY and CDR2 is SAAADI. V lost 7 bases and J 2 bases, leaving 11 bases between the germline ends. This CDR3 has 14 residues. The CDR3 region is CASTSSANTGELFF. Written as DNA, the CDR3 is TGCGCCAGCACTTCTAGCGCAAACACCGGGGAGCTGTTTTTT.

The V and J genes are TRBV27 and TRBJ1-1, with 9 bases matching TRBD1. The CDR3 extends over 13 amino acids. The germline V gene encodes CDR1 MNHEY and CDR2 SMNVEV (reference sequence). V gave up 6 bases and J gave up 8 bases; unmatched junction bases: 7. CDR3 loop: CASSNWDRAEAFF. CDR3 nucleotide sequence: TGTGCCAGCAGCAATTGGGACAGGGCGGAAGCTTTCTTT.

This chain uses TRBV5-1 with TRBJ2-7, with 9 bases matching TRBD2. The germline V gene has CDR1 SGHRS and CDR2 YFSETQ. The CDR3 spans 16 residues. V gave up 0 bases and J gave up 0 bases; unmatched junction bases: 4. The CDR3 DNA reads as TGCGCCAGCAGCTTGGATCCTAGCGGGATCTCCTACGAGCAGTACTTC. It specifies CASSLDPSGISYEQYF.

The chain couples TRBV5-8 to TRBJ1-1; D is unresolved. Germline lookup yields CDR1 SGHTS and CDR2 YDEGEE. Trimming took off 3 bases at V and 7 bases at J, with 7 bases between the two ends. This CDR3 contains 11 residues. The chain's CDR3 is CASSWVGEAFF. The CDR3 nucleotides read TGTGCCAGCAGCTGGGTCGGTGAAGCTTTCTTT.

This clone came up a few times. CDR3 DNA: TGCAGCGTAGACAGGGCTCTCAGGGAGCAGTTCTTC. It yields the protein CSVDRALREQFF. The chain carries TRBV29-1 and TRBJ2-1, with TRBD1 identical over 7 bases. The length of the CDR3 is 12 residues. V lost 6 bases and J lost 10; bases outside the gene matches: 9. Germline lookup yields CDR1 SQVTM and CDR2 ANQGSEA.

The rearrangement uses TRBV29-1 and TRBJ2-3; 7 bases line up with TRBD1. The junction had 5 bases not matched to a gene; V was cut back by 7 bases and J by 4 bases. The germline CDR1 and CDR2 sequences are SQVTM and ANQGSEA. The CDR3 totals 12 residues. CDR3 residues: CSARQGSDTQYF. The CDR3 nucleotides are TGCAGCGCAAGACAGGGCTCAGATACGCAGTATTTT.

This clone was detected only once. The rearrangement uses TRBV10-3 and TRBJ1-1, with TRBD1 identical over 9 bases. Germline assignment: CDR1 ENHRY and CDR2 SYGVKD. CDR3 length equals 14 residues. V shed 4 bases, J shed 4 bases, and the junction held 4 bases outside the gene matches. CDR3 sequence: CAISGTGVVTEAFF. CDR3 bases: TGTGCCATCAGTGGGACAGGGGTGGTCACTGAAGCTTTCTTT.

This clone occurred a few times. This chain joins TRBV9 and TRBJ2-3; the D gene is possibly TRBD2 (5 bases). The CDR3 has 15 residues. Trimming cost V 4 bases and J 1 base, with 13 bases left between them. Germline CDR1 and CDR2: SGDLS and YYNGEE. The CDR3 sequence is CASSPGFGGTDTQYF. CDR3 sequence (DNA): TGTGCCAGCAGCCCCGGGTTCGGGGGCACAGATACGCAGTATTTT.

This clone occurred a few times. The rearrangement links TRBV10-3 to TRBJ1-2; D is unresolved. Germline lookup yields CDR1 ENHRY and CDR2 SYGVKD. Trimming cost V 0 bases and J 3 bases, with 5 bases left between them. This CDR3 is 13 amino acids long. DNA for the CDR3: TGTGCCATCAGTGAGTCGAGGTACTATGGCTACACCTTC. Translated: CAISESRYYGYTF.

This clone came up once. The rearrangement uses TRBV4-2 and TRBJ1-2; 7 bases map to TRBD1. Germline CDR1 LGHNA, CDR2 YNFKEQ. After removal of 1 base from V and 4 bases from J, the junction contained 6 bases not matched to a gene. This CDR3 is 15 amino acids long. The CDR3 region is CASSQAQGRPYGYTF. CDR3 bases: TGTGCCAGCAGCCAAGCACAGGGGCGGCCCTATGGCTACACCTTC.

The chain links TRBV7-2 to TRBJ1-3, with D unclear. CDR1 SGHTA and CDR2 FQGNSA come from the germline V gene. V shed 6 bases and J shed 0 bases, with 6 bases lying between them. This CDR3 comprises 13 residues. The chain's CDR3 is CASSTSSGNTIYF. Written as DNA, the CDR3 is TGTGCCAGCAGTACGAGCTCTGGAAACACCATATATTTT.